The rows below give T cell receptor beta chains drawn from one sample of a study of T cells expressing NK-cell markers. From the 5' RACE reads, TCRdb lists one entry per CDR3 protein and no DNA. The sample data list fewer than 550,000 distinct CDR3 sequences. The specimen sequenced was blood T cells: a sorted CD56 or NKG2C T cell subset, CD4+ or CD8+ T cells, or bulk PBMC T cells (not recorded which). The origin of the receptors is a woman in her forties or fifties in good health. CDR3s include the opening cysteine and the closing phenylalanine or tryptophan.

V gene: TRBV29-1
J gene: TRBJ2-3
CDR3 protein: CSAGTFAVSTDTQYF

V gene: TRBV20-1
J gene: TRBJ2-1
CDR3 protein: CSASQSGRGYNEQFF

V gene: TRBV7-9
J gene: TRBJ1-6
CDR3 protein: CASGNRGRNSPLHF

V gene: TRBV2
J gene: TRBJ1-2
CDR3 protein: CASSGGGGYTF

V gene: TRBV12-3/TRBV12-4
J gene: TRBJ1-6
CDR3 protein: CASSLGGTGHSPLHF

V gene: TRBV4-2
J gene: TRBJ1-2
CDR3 protein: CASSPGRGYTF

V gene: TRBV20-1
J gene: TRBJ1-5
CDR3 protein: CSARVTGNQPQHF

V gene: TRBV20-1
J gene: TRBJ1-3
CDR3 protein: CSARMGQRNTIYF

V gene: TRBV5-1
J gene: TRBJ2-7
CDR3 protein: CASSLGSPGLAGRVEQYF

V gene: TRBV29-1
J gene: TRBJ1-1
CDR3 protein: CSVETLAGETEAFF

V gene: TRBV12-3/TRBV12-4
J gene: TRBJ2-3
CDR3 protein: CASSPGLAGARGDTQYF

V gene: TRBV11-3
J gene: TRBJ2-7
CDR3 protein: CASSLEAGGGNYEQYF

V gene: TRBV27
J gene: TRBJ2-1
CDR3 protein: CASSFLGTSRGGVGQFF

V gene: TRBV4-1
J gene: TRBJ2-1
CDR3 protein: CASSQEVTSGSGGEQFF

V gene: TRBV7-8
J gene: TRBJ2-2
CDR3 protein: CASSFLISGRSNTGELFF

V gene: TRBV28
J gene: TRBJ2-3
CDR3 protein: CASSEGLGADEYF

V gene: TRBV6-4
J gene: TRBJ2-5
CDR3 protein: CASRSRTGGEETQYF

V gene: TRBV11-2
J gene: TRBJ2-4
CDR3 protein: CASSPGVTSGSSDIQYF

V gene: TRBV5-6
J gene: TRBJ2-1
CDR3 protein: CASSPGASGNREQFF

V gene: TRBV3-1
J gene: TRBJ2-3
CDR3 protein: CASSRRPGLNTDTQYF

V gene: TRBV6-5
J gene: TRBJ1-5
CDR3 protein: CASSYAQGSNQPQHF

V gene: TRBV5-6
J gene: TRBJ2-7
CDR3 protein: CASSLLGPSSYEQYF

V gene: TRBV12-3/TRBV12-4
J gene: TRBJ1-1
CDR3 protein: CASSISWGAFF

V gene: TRBV11-2
J gene: TRBJ2-2
CDR3 protein: CASSLRGLNTGELFF

V gene: TRBV18
J gene: TRBJ2-1
CDR3 protein: CASSPVGYNEQFF

V gene: TRBV20-1
J gene: TRBJ1-3
CDR3 protein: CSASIQGDNGPGNTIYF

V gene: TRBV20-1
J gene: TRBJ2-3
CDR3 protein: CSSTDPGRATDTQYF

V gene: TRBV12-3/TRBV12-4
J gene: TRBJ2-1
CDR3 protein: CASSLPRAGAAYNEQFF

V gene: TRBV3-1
J gene: TRBJ2-5
CDR3 protein: CASSTSGPPNF

V gene: TRBV20-1
J gene: TRBJ2-5
CDR3 protein: CSARGVRGNRVQETQYF

V gene: TRBV5-1
J gene: TRBJ2-1
CDR3 protein: CASSSTEPSRRRRNEQFF

V gene: TRBV12-3/TRBV12-4
J gene: TRBJ1-4
CDR3 protein: CASRPGTADNEKLFF

V gene: TRBV28
J gene: TRBJ1-5
CDR3 protein: CASSYPDLSSNQPQHF

V gene: TRBV11-2
J gene: TRBJ2-2
CDR3 protein: CASSLGDRVSGELFF

V gene: TRBV10-3
J gene: TRBJ1-5
CDR3 protein: CAISEGLGFGNQPQHF

V gene: TRBV6-4
J gene: TRBJ2-3
CDR3 protein: CASGERDTDTQYF

V gene: TRBV6-5
J gene: TRBJ2-5
CDR3 protein: CASSLQGQYQETQYF

V gene: TRBV25-1
J gene: TRBJ2-2
CDR3 protein: CASSEVVGGTGAGELFF

V gene: TRBV7-8
J gene: TRBJ1-2
CDR3 protein: CASSLATGQKDGYTF

V gene: TRBV29-1
J gene: TRBJ2-7
CDR3 protein: CSVEDGRLYEQYF

V gene: TRBV6-4
J gene: TRBJ2-3
CDR3 protein: CASSPALGSTDTQYF

V gene: TRBV2
J gene: TRBJ2-5
CDR3 protein: CASRGLARETQYF

V gene: TRBV10-3
J gene: TRBJ2-3
CDR3 protein: CAINEAGGPDTQYF

V gene: TRBV4-2
J gene: TRBJ2-7
CDR3 protein: CASSQGTGTAFYEQYF

V gene: TRBV11-3
J gene: TRBJ2-1
CDR3 protein: CASSLQTGGLDNEQFF

V gene: TRBV6-5
J gene: TRBJ1-6
CDR3 protein: CASSYPRQGLTYSPLHF

V gene: TRBV7-8
J gene: TRBJ1-5
CDR3 protein: CASSLEGSAGVSNQPQHF

V gene: TRBV7-8
J gene: TRBJ2-1
CDR3 protein: CASSRGLAGDRNEQFF

V gene: TRBV2
J gene: TRBJ2-1
CDR3 protein: CASGLASYSYNEQFF

V gene: TRBV11-3
J gene: TRBJ2-4
CDR3 protein: CASSLRREDPTFTAKNIQYF

V gene: TRBV11-2
J gene: TRBJ2-2
CDR3 protein: CASSLVRDGNTGELFF

V gene: TRBV5-1
J gene: TRBJ2-2
CDR3 protein: CASSLGTSGTGELFF